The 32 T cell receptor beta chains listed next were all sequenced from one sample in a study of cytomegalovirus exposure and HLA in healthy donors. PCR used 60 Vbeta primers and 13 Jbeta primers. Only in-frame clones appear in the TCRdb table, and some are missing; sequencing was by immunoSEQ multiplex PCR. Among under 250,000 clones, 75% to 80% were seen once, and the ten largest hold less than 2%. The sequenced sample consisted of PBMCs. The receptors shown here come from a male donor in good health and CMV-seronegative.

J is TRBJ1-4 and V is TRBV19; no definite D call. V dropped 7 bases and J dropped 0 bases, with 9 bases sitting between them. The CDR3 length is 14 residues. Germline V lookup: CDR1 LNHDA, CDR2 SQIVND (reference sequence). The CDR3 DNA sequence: TGTGCCAGTACCCGGAGGTCAACTAATGAAAAACTGTTTTTT. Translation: CASTRRSTNEKLFF.

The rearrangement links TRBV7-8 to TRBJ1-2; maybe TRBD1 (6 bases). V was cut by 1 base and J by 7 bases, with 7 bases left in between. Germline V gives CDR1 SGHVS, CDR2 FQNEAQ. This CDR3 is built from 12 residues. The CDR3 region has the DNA TGTGCCAGCAGCTTAGAAGGGGGTGGCTACACCTTC. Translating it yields CASSLEGGGYTF.

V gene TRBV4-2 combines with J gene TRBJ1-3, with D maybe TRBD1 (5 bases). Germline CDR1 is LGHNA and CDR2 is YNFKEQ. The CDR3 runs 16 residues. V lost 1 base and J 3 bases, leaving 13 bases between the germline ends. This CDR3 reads CASSQGAGMGGNTIYF. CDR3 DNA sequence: TGTGCCAGCAGCCAAGGCGCAGGGATGGGTGGAAACACCATATATTTT.

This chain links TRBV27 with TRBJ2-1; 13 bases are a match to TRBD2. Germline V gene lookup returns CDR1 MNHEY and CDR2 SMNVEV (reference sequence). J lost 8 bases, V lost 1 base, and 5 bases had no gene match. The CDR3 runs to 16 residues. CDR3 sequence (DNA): TGTGCCAGCAGTTTATTATACGGACTAGCGGGAGATGAGCAGTTCTTC. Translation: CASSLLYGLAGDEQFF.

The CDR3 nucleotides read TGCGCCAGCAGCTTGGACAGGGGGCACACCGGGGAGCTGTTTTTT. This translates into CASSLDRGHTGELFF. The J gene is TRBJ2-2, the V gene TRBV5-1, with 9 bases that match TRBD1. The junction had 0 bases not matched to a gene; V was cut back by 0 bases and J by 3 bases. The CDR3 covers 15 residues. Germline lookup yields CDR1 SGHRS and CDR2 YFSETQ.

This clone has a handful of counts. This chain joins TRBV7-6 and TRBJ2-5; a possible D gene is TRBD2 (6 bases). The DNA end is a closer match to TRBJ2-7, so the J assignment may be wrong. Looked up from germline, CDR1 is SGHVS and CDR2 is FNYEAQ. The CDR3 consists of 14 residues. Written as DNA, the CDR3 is TGTGCCAGCAGCTTGGGGGAGGTGGGAAACGAGCAGTACTTC. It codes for CASSLGEVGNEQYF.

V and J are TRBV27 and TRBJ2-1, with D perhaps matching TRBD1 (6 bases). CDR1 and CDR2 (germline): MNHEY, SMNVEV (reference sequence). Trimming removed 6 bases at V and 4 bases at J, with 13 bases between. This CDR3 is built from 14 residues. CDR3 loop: CASRPTGPYNEQFF. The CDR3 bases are TGTGCCAGCAGACCTACAGGGCCTTACAATGAGCAGTTCTTC.

The CDR3 DNA is TGTGCCAGCAGCAGGACAGGTGTTAATGAAAAACTGTTTTTT. It yields the protein CASSRTGVNEKLFF. This chain connects TRBV6-5 to TRBJ1-4; 7 positions agree with TRBD1. V shed 6 bases and J 4 bases; nucleotides not matched to a gene: 5. Germline V gene lookup returns CDR1 MNHEY and CDR2 SVGAGI. The CDR3 totals 14 residues.

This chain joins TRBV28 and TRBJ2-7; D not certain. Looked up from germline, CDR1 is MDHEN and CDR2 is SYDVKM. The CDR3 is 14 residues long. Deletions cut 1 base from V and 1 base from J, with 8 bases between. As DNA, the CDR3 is TGTGCCAGCAGTTTATTGAGCGAATCCTACGAGCAGTACTTC. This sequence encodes CASSLLSESYEQYF.

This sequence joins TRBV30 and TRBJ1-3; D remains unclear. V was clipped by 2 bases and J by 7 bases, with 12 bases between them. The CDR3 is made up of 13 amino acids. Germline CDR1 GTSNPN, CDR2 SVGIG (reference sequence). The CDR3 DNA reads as TGTGCCTGGAGTACATCCCCCGGGAACACCATATATTTT. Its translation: CAWSTSPGNTIYF.

The CDR3 DNA follows: TGTGCCAGCAGGAGAGAGAGGAAAGGGAGTAACATTCAGTACTTC. Protein sequence: CASRRERKGSNIQYF. The gene calls are TRBV21-1 and TRBJ2-4; TRBD2, the table's D call, lacks a check against the DNA. TRBV21-1 is a pseudogene segment. The CDR3 consists of 15 residues.

The CDR3 nucleotides are TGTGCCAGCAGCGTAGGTCCTAGCCCAGCGGGGGGGGATGGGTACAATGAGCAGTTCTTC. Amino acids: CASSVGPSPAGGDGYNEQFF. The chain combines TRBV9 with TRBJ2-1; 10 bases fit TRBD2. With V trimmed by 0 bases and J by 4 bases, 16 bases remained unmatched. The CDR3 runs 20 residues. Germline V gives CDR1 SGDLS, CDR2 YYNGEE.

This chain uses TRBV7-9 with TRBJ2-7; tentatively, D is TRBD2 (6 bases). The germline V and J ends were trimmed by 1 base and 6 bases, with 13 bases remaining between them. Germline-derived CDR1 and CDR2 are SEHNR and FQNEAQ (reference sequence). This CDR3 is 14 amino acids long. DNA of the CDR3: TGTGCCAGCAGCTTAGGGGGGGAATTCGGCGAGCAGTACTTC. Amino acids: CASSLGGEFGEQYF.

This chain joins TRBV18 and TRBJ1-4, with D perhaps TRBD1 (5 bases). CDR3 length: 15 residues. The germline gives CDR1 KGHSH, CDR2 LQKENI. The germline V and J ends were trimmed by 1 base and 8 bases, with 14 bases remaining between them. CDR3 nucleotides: TGTGCCAGCTCACCACAACAGGCTACTCCCGAAAAACTGTTTTTT. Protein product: CASSPQQATPEKLFF.

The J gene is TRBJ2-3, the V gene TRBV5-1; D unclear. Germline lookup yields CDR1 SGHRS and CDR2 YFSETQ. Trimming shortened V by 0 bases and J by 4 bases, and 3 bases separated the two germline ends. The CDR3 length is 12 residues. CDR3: CASSLDSDTQYF. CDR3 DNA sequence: TGCGCCAGCAGCTTGGACTCAGATACGCAGTATTTT.

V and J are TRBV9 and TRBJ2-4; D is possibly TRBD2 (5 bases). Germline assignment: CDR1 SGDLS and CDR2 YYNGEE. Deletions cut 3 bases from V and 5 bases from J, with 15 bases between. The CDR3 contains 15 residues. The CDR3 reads CASSALGGGENIQYF. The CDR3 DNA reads TGTGCCAGCAGCGCGCTAGGAGGAGGCGAAAACATTCAGTACTTC.

CDR3 region: CASSSGQRTDTQYF. The CDR3 nucleotides read TGTGCCAGCAGTTCGGGACAGAGAACAGATACGCAGTATTTT. This chain uses TRBV28 with TRBJ2-3; the match to TRBD1 covers 7 bases. The V gene end was trimmed by 4 bases and the J gene end by 3 bases; junction bases not matched to a gene: 4. Germline CDR1 and CDR2: MDHEN and SYDVKM. This CDR3 is built from 14 residues.

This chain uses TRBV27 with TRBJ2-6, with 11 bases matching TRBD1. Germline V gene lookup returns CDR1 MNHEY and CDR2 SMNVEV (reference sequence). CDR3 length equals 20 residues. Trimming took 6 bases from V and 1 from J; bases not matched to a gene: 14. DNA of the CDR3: TGTGCCAGCAGCCCGCTAATCCGGACAGGGGGCGGGTCTGGGGCCAACGTCCTGACTTTC. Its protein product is CASSPLIRTGGGSGANVLTF.

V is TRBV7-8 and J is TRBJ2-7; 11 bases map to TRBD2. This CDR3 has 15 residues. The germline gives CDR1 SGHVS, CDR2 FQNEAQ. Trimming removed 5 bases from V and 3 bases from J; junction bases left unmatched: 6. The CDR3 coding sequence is TGTGCCAGCAGCCCAATAGCGGGGGGGGGCTACGAGCAGTACTTC. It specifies CASSPIAGGGYEQYF.

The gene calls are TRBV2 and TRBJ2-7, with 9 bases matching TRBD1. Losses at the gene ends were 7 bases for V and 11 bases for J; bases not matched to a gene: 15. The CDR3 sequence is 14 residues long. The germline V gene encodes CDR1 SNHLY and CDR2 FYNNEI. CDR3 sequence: CASIPDRGYRREYF. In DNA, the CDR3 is TGTGCCAGCATTCCTGACAGGGGGTATCGTCGAGAGTACTTC.

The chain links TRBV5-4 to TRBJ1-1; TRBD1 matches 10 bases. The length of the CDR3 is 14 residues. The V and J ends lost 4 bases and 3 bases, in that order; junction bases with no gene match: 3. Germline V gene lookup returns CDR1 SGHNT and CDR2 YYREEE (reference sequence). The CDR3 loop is CASSHGQGDTEAFF. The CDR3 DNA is TGTGCCAGCAGCCACGGACAGGGGGACACTGAAGCTTTCTTT.

CDR3 sequence (DNA): TGCGCCAGCAGCTTGGTGACTAGCGGGGGGGCCCTAGGCACAGATACGCAGTATTTT. Amino acid sequence: CASSLVTSGGALGTDTQYF. The V call is TRBV5-1, the J call TRBJ2-3; 14 bases line up with TRBD2. Unmatched junction bases numbered 7, after V lost 0 bases and J lost 1 base. CDR1 is SGHRS, CDR2 YFSETQ, per germline. The CDR3 has 19 amino acids.

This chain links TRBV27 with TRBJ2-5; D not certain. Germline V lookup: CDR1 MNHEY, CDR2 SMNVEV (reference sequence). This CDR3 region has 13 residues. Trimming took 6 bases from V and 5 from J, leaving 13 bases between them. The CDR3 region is CASRTKTRETQYF. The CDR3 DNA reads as TGTGCCAGCAGAACAAAAACACGCGAGACCCAGTACTTC.

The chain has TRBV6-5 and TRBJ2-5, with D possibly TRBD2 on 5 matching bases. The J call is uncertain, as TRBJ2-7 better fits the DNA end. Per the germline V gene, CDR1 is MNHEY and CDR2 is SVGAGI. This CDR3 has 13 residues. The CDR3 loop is CARGAILTYEQYF. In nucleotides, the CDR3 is TGTGCCAGGGGAGCCATATTGACCTACGAGCAGTACTTC.

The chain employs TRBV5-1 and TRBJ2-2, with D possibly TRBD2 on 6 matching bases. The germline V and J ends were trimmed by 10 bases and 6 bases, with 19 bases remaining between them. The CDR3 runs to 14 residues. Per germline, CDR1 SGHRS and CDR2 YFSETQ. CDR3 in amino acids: CASQERADAGELFF. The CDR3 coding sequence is TGCGCCTCCCAGGAGCGGGCGGATGCCGGGGAGCTGTTTTTT.

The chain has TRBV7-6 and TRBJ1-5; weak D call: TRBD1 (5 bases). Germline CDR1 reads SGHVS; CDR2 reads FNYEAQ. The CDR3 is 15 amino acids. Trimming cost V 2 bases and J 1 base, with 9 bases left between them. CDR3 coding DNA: TGTGCCAGCAGCTTACGGTCAGGGAGCAATCAGCCCCAGCATTTT. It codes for CASSLRSGSNQPQHF.

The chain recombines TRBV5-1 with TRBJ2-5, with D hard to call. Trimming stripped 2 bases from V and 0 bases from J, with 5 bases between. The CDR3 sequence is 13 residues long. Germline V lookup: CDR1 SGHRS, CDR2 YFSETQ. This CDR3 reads CASSLSHQETQYF. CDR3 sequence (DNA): TGCGCCAGCAGCTTAAGCCACCAAGAGACCCAGTACTTC.

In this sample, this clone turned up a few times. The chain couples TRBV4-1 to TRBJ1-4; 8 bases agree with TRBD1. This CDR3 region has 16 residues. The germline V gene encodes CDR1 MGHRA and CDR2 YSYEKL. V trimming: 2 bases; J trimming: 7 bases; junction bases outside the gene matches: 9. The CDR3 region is CASSQYQGAIGEKLFF. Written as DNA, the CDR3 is TGCGCCAGCAGCCAATACCAGGGGGCGATCGGTGAAAAACTGTTTTTT.

The CDR3, as DNA: TGTGCCAGCAGCCCCGGACTAGCGGGAGAAGAACCCTACAATGAGCAGTTCTTC. This codes for CASSPGLAGEEPYNEQFF. The J gene is TRBJ2-1, the V gene TRBV5-6; 13 bases are shared with TRBD2. V lost 4 bases, J lost 2 bases, and 9 bases stayed unmatched. Germline V gives CDR1 SGHDT, CDR2 YYEEEE. The CDR3 has 18 amino acids.

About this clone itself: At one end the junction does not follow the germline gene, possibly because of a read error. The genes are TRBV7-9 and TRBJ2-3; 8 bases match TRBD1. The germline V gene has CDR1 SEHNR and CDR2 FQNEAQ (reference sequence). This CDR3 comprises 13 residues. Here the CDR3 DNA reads TGTTCCAGCAGCTTTGACAGGGGAGATACGCAGTATTTT. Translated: CSSSFDRGDTQYF.

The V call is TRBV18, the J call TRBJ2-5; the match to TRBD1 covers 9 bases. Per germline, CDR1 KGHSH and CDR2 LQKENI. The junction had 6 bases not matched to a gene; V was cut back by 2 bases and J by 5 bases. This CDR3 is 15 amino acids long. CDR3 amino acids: CASSPWDRAGETQYF. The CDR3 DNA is TGTGCCAGCTCACCATGGGACAGGGCGGGTGAGACCCAGTACTTC. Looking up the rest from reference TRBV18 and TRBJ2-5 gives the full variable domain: NAGVMQNPRHLVRRRGQEARLRCSPMKGHSHVYWYRQLPEEGLKFMVYLQKENIIDESGMPKERFSAEFPKEGPSILRIQQVVRGDSAAYFCASSPWDRAGETQYFGPGTRLLVL.

The CDR3 nucleotides read TGCGCCAGCAGCTTGGTGCTGAATGGGAGCTGGGAGCTGTTTTTT. This encodes CASSLVLNGSWELFF. This rearrangement joins TRBV5-1 to TRBJ2-2; maybe TRBD2 (5 bases). The CDR3 contains 15 residues. Trimming cost V 0 bases and J 9 bases, with 15 bases left between them. Germline V gene data show CDR1 as SGHRS and CDR2 as YFSETQ.